A selection of T cell receptor beta chains follows, all from one sample in a study of blood T cell repertoires in COVID-19. This table comes from immunoSEQ multiplex PCR, and its TCRdb copy is limited to in-frame clones, with some not included. Counted here are about 80,000 clones, approximately 82% occurring once; the ten biggest clones make up roughly a fifth. Sequences were obtained from peripheral blood. These receptors all stem from a human donor in a cohort sampled during active COVID-19. Each CDR3 is given with its conserved first and last residue. The D gene is left open where the match is weak. Size is stated for part of the rows, as once, few or many counts, or as a class when the clone is expanded.

v_call	j_call	d_call	clone_size	cdr3_nt	cdr3_aa
TRBV19	TRBJ1-1	.	once	TGTGCCAGTAGGATGACAGGAGAAGCTTTCTTT	CASRMTGEAFF
TRBV7-9	TRBJ2-1	.	.	TGTGCCAGCAGCTTTAGGGGGGGATACAATGAGCAGTTCTTC	CASSFRGGYNEQFF
TRBV9	TRBJ2-4	TRBD2	.	TGTGCCAGCAGCCCCGGGGGAGGGCAGGACATTCAGTACTTC	CASSPGGGQDIQYF
TRBV19	TRBJ2-2	.	.	TGTGCCAGTAGTGTTACATACACCGGGGAGCTGTTTTTT	CASSVTYTGELFF
TRBV2	TRBJ1-6	.	.	TGTGCCAGCAGTGAACAGGGCCCGCCTTCACCCCTCCACTTT	CASSEQGPPSPLHF
TRBV2	TRBJ1-4	.	.	TGTGCCAGCAGTTCTCAGGGCGCAACTAATGAAAAACTGTTTTTT	CASSSQGATNEKLFF
TRBV3-1/TRBV3-2	TRBJ2-1	.	.	TGTGCCAGCAGCCATGTGGGCAAACCCCAATCTTACAATGAGCAGTTCTTC	CASSHVGKPQSYNEQFF
TRBV5-1	TRBJ2-1	TRBD1	.	TGCGCCAGCACCCCGACAGGGACCTACAATGAGCAGTTCTTC	CASTPTGTYNEQFF
TRBV6-6	TRBJ1-1	.	.	TGTGCCAGCAGTTACTCCCAGAACACTGAAGCTTTCTTT	CASSYSQNTEAFF
TRBV15	TRBJ2-1	TRBD1	.	TGTGCCACCAGCAGAGACCAGGGGGCTATTTTCAATGAGCAGTTCTTC	CATSRDQGAIFNEQFF
TRBV4-2	TRBJ1-6	TRBD1	.	TGTGCCAGCAGCCAAAGAGAGGGGGCTGCCTTCTATAATTCACCCCTCCACTTT	CASSQREGAAFYNSPLHF